Presented here are 10 T cell receptor beta chains from one specimen sequenced in a study of response to subunit inactivated influenza vaccine. TCRdb fed the RT-PCR reads into MiXCR, producing one record per CDR3 protein. Here the sample spans approximately 500,000 distinct CDR3 sequences, approximately 12% being singletons. The sample consisted of PBMCs from blood, taken roughly 47 days after vaccination. These receptors originate from a man over 45 who received an inactivated influenza vaccine.

At least ten counts were recorded for this clonotype. V usage is TRBV20-1 and J usage is TRBJ2-5, with D possibly matching TRBD2 (6 bases). The V gene's germline CDR1 is DFQATT and CDR2 SNEGSKA (reference sequence). This CDR3 is 13 amino acids long. Deletions cut 3 bases from V and 5 bases from J, with 13 bases between. This chain's CDR3 is CSARVRGKETQYF. The DNA of the CDR3 is TGCAGTGCTAGGGTTCGCGGGAAGGAGACCCAGTACTTC.

The rearrangement joins TRBV5-1 to TRBJ2-2; 12 nucleotides match TRBD1. The V gene's germline CDR1 is SGHRS and CDR2 YFSETQ. Unmatched junction bases numbered 8, after V lost 4 bases and J lost 7 bases. The CDR3 runs 16 residues. The CDR3 bases are TGCGCCAGCAGCCAGGGACAGGGGGCGCTGAGCGGGGAGCTGTTTTTT. Residues: CASSQGQGALSGELFF.

The chain has TRBV14 and TRBJ2-7; unclear D gene. The V end was cut by 4 bases, the J end by 6 bases, with 10 bases between. Looked up from germline, CDR1 is SGHDN and CDR2 is FVKESK. CDR3 length equals 12 residues. The CDR3 loop is CASSPTGAEQYF. CDR3 DNA sequence: TGTGCCAGCAGCCCCACGGGCGCCGAGCAGTACTTC.

This clonotype was recorded many times. V is TRBV4-1 and J is TRBJ1-3, with TRBD1 matching 11 bases. CDR3 length: 16 residues. J lost 4 bases, V lost 0 bases, and 2 bases had no gene match. CDR1 and CDR2 from the germline V gene are MGHRA and YSYEKL. CDR3 residues: CASSQDRTGGGNTIYF. In DNA form, the CDR3 reads TGCGCCAGCAGCCAAGATAGGACAGGGGGCGGAAACACCATATATTTT.

In its sample, this clonotype was seen many times. The chain uses TRBV4-3 and TRBJ2-1; 11 bases map to TRBD2. The CDR3 is 16 amino acids. Trimming took 4 bases from V and 6 from J; bases not matched to a gene: 8. Germline V CDR1 and CDR2: LGHNA, YSLEER. DNA for the CDR3: TGCGCCAGCAGCCGAACACTAGCGGGGGCCTTCAATGAGCAGTTCTTC. Translating it yields CASSRTLAGAFNEQFF.

This rearrangement joins TRBV3-1 to TRBJ2-5; TRBD1 or TRBD2 may be the D gene (6 bases each). The CDR3 contains 15 residues. Germline loops: CDR1 LGHDT, CDR2 YNNKEL (reference sequence). V was clipped by 6 bases and J by 0 bases, with 14 bases between them. The CDR3 reads CASRARRGDQETQYF. CDR3 sequence (DNA): TGTGCCAGCAGAGCAAGGAGGGGGGACCAAGAGACCCAGTACTTC.

This clonotype was observed at least ten times. The V gene is TRBV29-1, the J gene TRBJ2-2; D uncertain. Deletions cut 3 bases from V and 5 bases from J, with 13 bases between. Germline V gene data show CDR1 as SQVTM and CDR2 as ANQGSEA. CDR3 size: 14 residues. The CDR3 reads CSVESTRTTGELFF. CDR3 bases: TGCAGCGTTGAGTCCACACGGACGACCGGGGAGCTGTTTTTT.

This clonotype was counted a few times. The chain employs TRBV7-2 and TRBJ2-3; 16 nucleotides agree with TRBD2. The germline V gene has CDR1 SGHTA and CDR2 FQGNSA. This CDR3 is built from 15 residues. After removal of 7 bases from V and 4 bases from J, the junction contained 2 bases not matched to a gene. CDR3 region: CASTGTSGRADTQYF. The CDR3 DNA is TGTGCCAGCACCGGGACTAGCGGGAGGGCAGATACGCAGTATTTT.

This clonotype appeared a few times. CDR3 sequence: CASSVGTTWGTGELFF. Written as DNA, the CDR3 is TGTGCCAGCAGCGTAGGGACAACCTGGGGGACCGGGGAGCTGTTTTTT. V is TRBV9 and J is TRBJ2-2; D tentatively fits TRBD1 or TRBD2 (5 bases each). Trimming removed 0 bases from V and 5 bases from J, with 14 bases in between. The CDR3 has 16 residues. CDR1 SGDLS and CDR2 YYNGEE come from the germline V gene. Full variable domain (rest looked up from reference TRBV9 and TRBJ2-2): DSGVTQTPKHLITATGQRVTLRCSPRSGDLSVYWYQQSLDQGLQFLIQYYNGEERAKGNILERFSAQQFPDLHSELNLSSLELGDSALYFCASSVGTTWGTGELFFGEGSRLTVL.

The rearrangement links TRBV5-6 to TRBJ2-2; 12 bases are a match to TRBD2. Trimming removed 4 bases from V and 7 bases from J; junction bases left unmatched: 8. The CDR3 has 16 residues. Germline assignment: CDR1 SGHDT and CDR2 YYEEEE. CDR3 nucleotide sequence: TGTGCCAGCAGCGCGCGGACTAGCGGGATCGGCGGGGAGCTGTTTTTT. Its translation is CASSARTSGIGGELFF.